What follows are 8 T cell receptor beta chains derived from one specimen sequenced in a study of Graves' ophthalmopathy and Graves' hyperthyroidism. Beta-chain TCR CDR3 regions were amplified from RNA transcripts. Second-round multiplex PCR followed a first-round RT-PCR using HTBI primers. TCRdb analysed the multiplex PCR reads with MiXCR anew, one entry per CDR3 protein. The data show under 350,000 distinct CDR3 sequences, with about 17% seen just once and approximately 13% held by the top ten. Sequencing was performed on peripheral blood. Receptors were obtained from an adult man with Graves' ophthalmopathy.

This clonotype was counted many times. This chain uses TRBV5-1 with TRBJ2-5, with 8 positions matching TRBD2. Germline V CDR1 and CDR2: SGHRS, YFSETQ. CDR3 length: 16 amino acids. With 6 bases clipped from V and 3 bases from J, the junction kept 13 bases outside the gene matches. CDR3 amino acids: CASKGGSGRTEETQYF. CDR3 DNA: TGCGCCAGCAAAGGAGGGAGCGGGAGAACGGAAGAGACCCAGTACTTC.

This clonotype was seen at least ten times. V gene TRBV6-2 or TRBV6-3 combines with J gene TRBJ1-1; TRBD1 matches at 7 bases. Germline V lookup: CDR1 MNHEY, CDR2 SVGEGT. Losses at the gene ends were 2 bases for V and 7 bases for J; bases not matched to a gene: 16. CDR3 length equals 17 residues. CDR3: CASSYPIRGGRSGEAFF. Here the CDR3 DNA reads TGTGCCAGCAGTTACCCTATCAGAGGGGGCCGTAGTGGTGAAGCTTTCTTT.

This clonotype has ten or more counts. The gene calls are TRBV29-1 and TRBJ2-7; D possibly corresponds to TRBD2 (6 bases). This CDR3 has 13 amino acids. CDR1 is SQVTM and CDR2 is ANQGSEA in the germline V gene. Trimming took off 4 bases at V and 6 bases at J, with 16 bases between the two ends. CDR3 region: CSVGDGSGTEQYF. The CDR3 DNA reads TGCAGCGTTGGGGATGGTAGCGGTACCGAGCAGTACTTC.

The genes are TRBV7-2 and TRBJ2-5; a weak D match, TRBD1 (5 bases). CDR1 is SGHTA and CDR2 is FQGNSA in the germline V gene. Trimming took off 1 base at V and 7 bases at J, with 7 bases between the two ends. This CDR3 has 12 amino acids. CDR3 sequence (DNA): TGTGCCAGCAGCTTAGGTCAGGGGACCCAGTACTTC. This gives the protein CASSLGQGTQYF.

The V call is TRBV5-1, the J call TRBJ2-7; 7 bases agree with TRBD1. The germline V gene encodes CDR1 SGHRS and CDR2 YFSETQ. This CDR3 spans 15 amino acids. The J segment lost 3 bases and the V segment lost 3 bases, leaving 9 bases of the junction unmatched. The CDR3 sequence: CASSSPWTGHYEQYF. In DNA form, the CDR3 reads TGCGCCAGCAGCTCACCCTGGACAGGTCACTACGAGCAGTACTTC. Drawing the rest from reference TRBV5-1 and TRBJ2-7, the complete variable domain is KAGVTQTPRYLIKTRGQQVTLSCSPISGHRSVSWYQQTPGQGLQFLFEYFSETQRNKGNFPGRFSGRQFSNSRSEMNVSTLELGDSALYLCASSSPWTGHYEQYFGPGTRLTVT.

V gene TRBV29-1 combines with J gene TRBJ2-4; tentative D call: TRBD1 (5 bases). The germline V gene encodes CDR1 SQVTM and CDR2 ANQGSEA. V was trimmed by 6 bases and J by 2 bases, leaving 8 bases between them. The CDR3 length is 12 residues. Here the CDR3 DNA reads TGCAGCGTGAAGGGGACCAAAAACATTCAGTACTTC. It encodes CSVKGTKNIQYF.

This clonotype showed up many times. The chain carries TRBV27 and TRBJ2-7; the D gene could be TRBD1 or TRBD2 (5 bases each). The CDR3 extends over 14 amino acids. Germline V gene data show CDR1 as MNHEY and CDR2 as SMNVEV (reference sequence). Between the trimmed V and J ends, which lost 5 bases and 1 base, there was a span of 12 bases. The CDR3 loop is CASSPEGMSYEQYF. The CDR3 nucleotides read TGTGCCAGCAGTCCCGAGGGGATGTCCTACGAGCAGTACTTC.

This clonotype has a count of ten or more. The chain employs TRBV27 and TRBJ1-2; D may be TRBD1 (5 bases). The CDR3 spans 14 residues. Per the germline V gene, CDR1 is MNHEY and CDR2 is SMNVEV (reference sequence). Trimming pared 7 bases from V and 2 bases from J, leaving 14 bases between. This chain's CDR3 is CASTRTAGNYGYTF. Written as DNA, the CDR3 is TGTGCCAGCACTCGGACGGCAGGGAACTATGGCTACACCTTC.